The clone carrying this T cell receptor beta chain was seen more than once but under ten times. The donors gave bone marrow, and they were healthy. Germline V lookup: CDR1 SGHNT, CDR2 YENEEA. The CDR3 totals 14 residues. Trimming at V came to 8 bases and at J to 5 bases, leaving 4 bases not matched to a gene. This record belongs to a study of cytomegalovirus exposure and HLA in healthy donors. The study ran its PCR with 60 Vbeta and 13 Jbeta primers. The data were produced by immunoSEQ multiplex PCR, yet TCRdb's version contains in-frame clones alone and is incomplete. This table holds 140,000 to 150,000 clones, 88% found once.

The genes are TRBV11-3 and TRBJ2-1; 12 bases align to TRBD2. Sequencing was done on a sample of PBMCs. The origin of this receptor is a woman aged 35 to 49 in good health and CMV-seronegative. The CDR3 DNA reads TGTGCCAGCCTAGCGGGAGGGAGCCACAATGAGCAGTTCTTC. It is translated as CASLAGGSHNEQFF. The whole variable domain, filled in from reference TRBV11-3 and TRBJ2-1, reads EAGVVQSPRYKIIEKKQPVAFWCNPISGHNTLYWYLQNLGQGPELLIRYENEEAVDDSQLPKDRFSAERLKGVDSTLKIQPAELGDSAVYLCASLAGGSHNEQFFGPGTRLTVL.